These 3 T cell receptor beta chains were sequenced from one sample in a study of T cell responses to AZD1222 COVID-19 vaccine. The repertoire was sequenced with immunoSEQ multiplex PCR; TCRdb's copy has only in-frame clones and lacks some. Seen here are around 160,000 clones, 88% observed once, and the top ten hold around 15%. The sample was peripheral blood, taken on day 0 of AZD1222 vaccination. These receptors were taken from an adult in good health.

For the CDR3, the DNA is TGTGCCAGCAGCGTAGGCCTAAACAATGAGCAGTTCTTC. Translating it yields CASSVGLNNEQFF. The J gene is TRBJ2-1, the V gene TRBV9; no definite D call. Per the germline V gene, CDR1 is SGDLS and CDR2 is YYNGEE. CDR3 length: 13 amino acids. Trimming stripped 0 bases from V and 5 bases from J, with 6 bases between. The complete variable domain, with remaining parts taken from reference TRBV9 and TRBJ2-1, reads DSGVTQTPKHLITATGQRVTLRCSPRSGDLSVYWYQQSLDQGLQFLIQYYNGEERAKGNILERFSAQQFPDLHSELNLSSLELGDSALYFCASSVGLNNEQFFGPGTRLTVL.

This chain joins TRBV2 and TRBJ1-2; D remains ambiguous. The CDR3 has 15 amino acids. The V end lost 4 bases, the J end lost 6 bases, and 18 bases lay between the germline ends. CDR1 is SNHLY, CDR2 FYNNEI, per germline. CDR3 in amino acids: CASSAGVKGRDGYTF. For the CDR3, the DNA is TGTGCCAGCAGTGCCGGGGTAAAAGGGAGAGATGGCTACACCTTC.

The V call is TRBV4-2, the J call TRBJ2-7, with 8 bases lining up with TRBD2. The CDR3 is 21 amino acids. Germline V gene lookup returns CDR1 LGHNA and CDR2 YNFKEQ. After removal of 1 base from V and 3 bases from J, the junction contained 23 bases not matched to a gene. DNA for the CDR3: TGTGCCAGCAGCCAAGTACGGGTCGGGACCGGGCGGGGGGCCATGAGCTACGAGCAGTACTTC. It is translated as CASSQVRVGTGRGAMSYEQYF.